The text below deals with one TCR beta chain. Its matching antigen is unknown. Looked up from germline, CDR1 is SGHAT and CDR2 is FQNNGV. The CDR3 consists of 15 residues. J gave up 6 bases and V 1 base, and 6 bases lay outside the gene matches. This record comes from a study of CD8 T cells in ankylosing spondylitis. For TCR beta, libraries came from quantitative 5'-RACE with molecular barcodes. TCRdb reprocessed the 5' RACE reads via MiXCR and lists one record per CDR3 protein. Counted here are around 300,000 distinct CDR3 sequences, roughly 11% occurring once; the ten biggest clones make up 8% to 9.5%. Study-wide points: Ankylosing spondylitis blood appeared to be characterized by a TCR beta motif of 8 or 9 highly homologous variants. Disease-linked clones reportedly showed significant enrichment in matched ankylosing spondylitis synovial fluid.

This receptor was obtained from a female donor with ankylosing spondylitis or in good health (not recorded which). The rearrangement uses TRBV11-2 and TRBJ2-1, with 7 bases identical to TRBD1. What was sequenced was blood, either unsorted or a sorted T cell fraction (not recorded which). CDR3 residues: CASSLAPTGRNEQFF. Written as DNA, the CDR3 is TGTGCCAGCAGCTTAGCGCCGACAGGGCGCAATGAGCAGTTCTTC.